What follows are 32 T cell receptor beta chains derived from one specimen sequenced in a study of T-cell reconstitution after alpha-beta-depleted transplantation in children. Library preparation (for TCRbeta) was performed with unique molecular identifiers. TCRdb re-called the PCR reads with MiXCR, one entry per CDR3 protein. The sample records some 840,000 distinct CDR3 sequences, roughly 15% being singletons. Sequencing used PBMCs, mostly from graft donor cells, obtained 360 days after TCRalphabeta/CD19-depleted stem cell transplant. These TCRs come from a male patient younger than 18 who had a stem cell transplant for acute lymphoblastic leukemia, so the T cells may come from the graft donor.

This clonotype was observed a few times. CDR3: CATSSDSVYGYTF. The DNA of the CDR3 is TGTGCCACCAGCAGTGACAGTGTCTATGGCTACACCTTC. The chain couples TRBV15 to TRBJ1-2; a possible D gene is TRBD1 (5 bases). V lost 3 bases to trimming and J lost 4 bases, with 9 bases between them. CDR1 is LNHNV, CDR2 YYDKDF, per germline (reference sequence). The CDR3 length is 13 residues.

The chain has TRBV27 and TRBJ2-7; 9 nucleotides align to TRBD2. The CDR3 has 17 residues. V lost 6 bases, J lost 2 bases, and 14 bases stayed unmatched. The germline V gene encodes CDR1 MNHEY and CDR2 SMNVEV (reference sequence). The CDR3 region has the DNA TGTGCCAGCAGCCCAAGGGGAGCATTAGCGGGGGCCTACGAGCAGTACTTC. Residues: CASSPRGALAGAYEQYF.

This rearrangement joins TRBV5-5 to TRBJ1-5; D remains ambiguous. Trimming stripped 1 base from V and 5 bases from J, with 13 bases between. The CDR3 spans 15 residues. Germline V gene sequence: CDR1 SGHKS, CDR2 YYEKEE (reference sequence). The CDR3 DNA sequence: TGTGCCAGCAGCTTGAACGGGTTACCGTATCAGCCCCAGCATTTT. It encodes CASSLNGLPYQPQHF.

The rearrangement uses TRBV4-1 and TRBJ1-1; D not certain. Germline loops: CDR1 MGHRA, CDR2 YSYEKL. V gave up 4 bases and J gave up 4 bases, with 10 bases separating them. This CDR3 has 13 residues. The CDR3 region has the DNA TGCGCCAGCAGCCCCCCAATCGGCACTGAAGCTTTCTTT. Translation gives CASSPPIGTEAFF.

This clonotype was seen only a few times. V usage is TRBV5-1 and J usage is TRBJ2-6; maybe TRBD1 (5 bases). Trimming pared 3 bases from V and 3 bases from J, leaving 10 bases between. The CDR3 consists of 15 residues. The germline V gene encodes CDR1 SGHRS and CDR2 YFSETQ. CDR3 nucleotides: TGCGCCAGCAGCTATGACAGAAGTGGGGCCAACGTCCTGACTTTC. As protein: CASSYDRSGANVLTF.

This clonotype was recorded at least ten times. The chain joins TRBV12-3 or TRBV12-4 to TRBJ1-5, with a weak D call TRBD1 (5 bases). Trimming removed 6 bases from V and 5 bases from J, with 11 bases in between. This CDR3 is 13 amino acids long. In DNA, the CDR3 is TGTGCCAGCAGCCGTCAGGGAGATCAGCCCCAGCATTTT. The encoded protein is CASSRQGDQPQHF.

The chain is built from TRBV11-2 and TRBJ2-1; possibly TRBD2 for D (6 bases). Trimming removed 5 bases at V and 0 bases at J, with 23 bases between. This CDR3 spans 19 amino acids. Germline V gives CDR1 SGHAT, CDR2 FQNNGV. The chain's CDR3 is CASSRGWGWDFGSYNEQFF. The CDR3 nucleotides are TGTGCCAGCAGCCGAGGGTGGGGGTGGGACTTTGGCTCCTACAATGAGCAGTTCTTC.

The chain recombines TRBV15 with TRBJ2-7; D unresolved. The CDR3 contains 14 residues. Between the trimmed V and J ends, which lost 0 bases and 5 bases, there was a span of 11 bases. Germline V gene data show CDR1 as LNHNV and CDR2 as YYDKDF (reference sequence). Here the CDR3 reads CATSRDPFRDEQYF. The CDR3 DNA follows: TGTGCCACCAGCAGAGATCCCTTTAGAGACGAGCAGTACTTC.

This clonotype was seen a few times. V usage is TRBV5-8 and J usage is TRBJ2-5; 7 nucleotides agree with TRBD2. CDR3 size: 14 residues. Germline V gives CDR1 SGHTS, CDR2 YDEGEE. The ends lost 3 bases at V and 7 bases at J; junction bases unmatched: 9. The CDR3 DNA sequence: TGTGCCAGCAGCTCTTTGGGCAAGCGGGGGACCCAGTACTTC. Its protein is CASSSLGKRGTQYF.

Only a few counts were recorded for this clonotype. The gene calls are TRBV7-7 and TRBJ2-5; D not resolved. This CDR3 has 13 amino acids. The ends were cut back, 5 bases at V and 5 bases at J, with 12 bases in the middle. Germline CDR1 and CDR2: SSHAT and FNYEAQ (reference sequence). The CDR3 DNA follows: TGTGCCAGCAGCGGAACTTGGTACGAGACCCAGTACTTC. Its translation is CASSGTWYETQYF.

The rearrangement links TRBV24-1 to TRBJ2-6; TRBD1 is a possible D gene (5 bases). The CDR3 has 18 residues. Looked up from germline, CDR1 is KGHDR and CDR2 is SFDVKD. The ends were cut back, 5 bases at V and 0 bases at J, with 16 bases in the middle. CDR3 DNA sequence: TGTGCCACCAGTGGTACCCAGGGTGCGGTCTCTGGGGCCAACGTCCTGACTTTC. Protein: CATSGTQGAVSGANVLTF.

This clonotype was observed a handful of times. The J gene is TRBJ2-1, the V gene TRBV12-5; 10 positions agree with TRBD2. V trimming: 6 bases; J trimming: 4 bases; junction bases outside the gene matches: 9. Germline assignment: CDR1 LGHNT and CDR2 FRNRAP. The CDR3 runs 16 residues. The CDR3 region is CASGGLLAGSYNEQFF. The CDR3 DNA is TGTGCTAGTGGGGGTCTACTAGCGGGATCTTACAATGAGCAGTTCTTC.

At least ten counts were recorded for this clonotype. The chain recombines TRBV11-2 with TRBJ2-2; D perhaps matches TRBD2 (5 bases). The V and J ends lost 6 bases and 2 bases respectively, with 19 bases between them. The germline V gene has CDR1 SGHAT and CDR2 FQNNGV. The CDR3 covers 17 residues. In DNA form, the CDR3 reads TGTGCCAGCAGACCCTTGTTTACTAGGAGAAACACCGGGGAGCTGTTTTTT. Translation: CASRPLFTRRNTGELFF. The full variable domain, completed using reference TRBV11-2 and TRBJ2-2, is EAGVAQSPRYKIIEKRQSVAFWCNPISGHATLYWYQQILGQGPKLLIQFQNNGVVDDSQLPKDRFSAERLKGVDSTLKIQPAKLEDSAVYLCASRPLFTRRNTGELFFGEGSRLTVL.

This chain links TRBV29-1 with TRBJ1-5, with 10 bases matching TRBD1. V lost 6 bases, J lost 6 bases, and 8 bases stayed unmatched. Germline V gene lookup returns CDR1 SQVTM and CDR2 ANQGSEA. The CDR3 spans 14 residues. CDR3 DNA: TGCAGCGTGATCGGGACAGGGGTCGGTCAGCCCCAGCATTTT. Amino acids: CSVIGTGVGQPQHF. Full variable domain (remainder filled in from reference TRBV29-1 and TRBJ1-5): SAVISQKPSRDICQRGTSLTIQCQVDSQVTMMFWYRQQPGQSLTLIATANQGSEATYESGFVIDKFPISRPNLTFSTLTVSNMSPEDSSIYLCSVIGTGVGQPQHFGDGTRLSIL.

This clonotype was detected ten times or more. The chain has TRBV4-1 and TRBJ2-1; 10 nucleotides agree with TRBD2. The CDR3 is 17 residues long. The junction had 13 bases not matched to a gene; V was cut back by 4 bases and J by 7 bases. CDR1 and CDR2 (germline): MGHRA, YSYEKL. CDR3: CASSRGMSGRAVNEQFF. The CDR3 nucleotides are TGCGCCAGCAGCCGAGGGATGAGCGGGAGGGCCGTTAATGAGCAGTTCTTC.

The rearrangement links TRBV9 to TRBJ1-1; TRBD1 might be the D (6 bases). CDR1 and CDR2 from the germline V gene are SGDLS and YYNGEE. The V end was cut by 3 bases, the J end by 0 bases, with 9 bases between. This CDR3 region has 14 residues. The CDR3 DNA is TGTGCCAGCAGCGCCAGGGGTATGAACACTGAAGCTTTCTTT. It translates to CASSARGMNTEAFF. The complete variable domain, with remaining parts taken from reference TRBV9 and TRBJ1-1, reads DSGVTQTPKHLITATGQRVTLRCSPRSGDLSVYWYQQSLDQGLQFLIQYYNGEERAKGNILERFSAQQFPDLHSELNLSSLELGDSALYFCASSARGMNTEAFFGQGTRLTVV.

This chain connects TRBV28 to TRBJ2-7; TRBD2 aligns across 9 bases. The J segment lost 4 bases and the V segment lost 1 base, leaving 23 bases of the junction unmatched. The CDR3 loop spans 21 amino acids. Germline CDR1 MDHEN, CDR2 SYDVKM. CDR3 in DNA: TGTGCCAGCAGTTTATCCCGTTACAGGGGTGGTGGCGGGAGGGCCAGGTACGAGCAGTACTTC. Amino acid sequence: CASSLSRYRGGGGRARYEQYF.

This clonotype was seen a few times. The V gene is TRBV12-3 or TRBV12-4, the J gene TRBJ2-3; 12 bases are shared with TRBD2. The CDR3 length is 18 residues. V trimming: 5 bases; J trimming: 3 bases; junction bases outside the gene matches: 12. CDR3 protein: CASSPQTTSGRMTDTQYF. For the CDR3, the DNA is TGTGCCAGCAGTCCCCAAACAACTAGCGGGAGGATGACAGATACGCAGTATTTT.

The V gene is TRBV7-3, the J gene TRBJ2-5; D assignment may be TRBD1 or TRBD2 (5 bases each). Germline V gives CDR1 SGHTA, CDR2 FQGTGA. V was pared by 8 bases and J by 0 bases, with 16 bases between. The CDR3 consists of 15 residues. The CDR3 coding sequence is TGTGCCAGCGGCCCCACCGGGACGTACCAAGAGACCCAGTACTTC. This translates into CASGPTGTYQETQYF.

In this sample, this clonotype turned up a few times. V is TRBV5-1 and J is TRBJ2-3; D perhaps matches TRBD2 (5 bases). This CDR3 is built from 15 residues. Germline V gives CDR1 SGHRS, CDR2 YFSETQ. Trimming shortened V by 4 bases and J by 4 bases, and 16 bases separated the two germline ends. CDR3: CASSVGSSGADTQYF. CDR3 coding DNA: TGCGCCAGCAGCGTCGGGTCCAGCGGCGCAGATACGCAGTATTTT.

The sample holds many counts of this clonotype. The chain carries TRBV5-1 and TRBJ1-1, with D hard to call. There are 15 residues in the CDR3. In germline, CDR1 is SGHRS, CDR2 YFSETQ. Between the trimmed V and J ends, which lost 1 base and 1 base, there was a span of 11 bases. The CDR3 reads CASSLSRGPNTEAFF. Written as DNA, the CDR3 is TGCGCCAGCAGCTTGTCCCGAGGGCCGAACACTGAAGCTTTCTTT. The full variable domain, its missing parts supplied by reference TRBV5-1 and TRBJ1-1, is KAGVTQTPRYLIKTRGQQVTLSCSPISGHRSVSWYQQTPGQGLQFLFEYFSETQRNKGNFPGRFSGRQFSNSRSEMNVSTLELGDSALYLCASSLSRGPNTEAFFGQGTRLTVV.

This clonotype was counted a few times. This chain joins TRBV4-1 and TRBJ2-2, with 11 nucleotides matching TRBD2. V lost 3 bases to trimming and J lost 2 bases; unmatched junction nucleotides: 5. Looked up from germline, CDR1 is MGHRA and CDR2 is YSYEKL. The CDR3 is 17 amino acids. CDR3 sequence (DNA): TGCGCCAGCAGCCACCCTAGCGGGAGGCCCAACACCGGGGAGCTGTTTTTT. As protein: CASSHPSGRPNTGELFF.

This clonotype turned up a few times. The genes are TRBV14 and TRBJ2-2; D is unresolved. The ends were cut back, 4 bases at V and 4 bases at J, with 10 bases in the middle. The CDR3 has 14 residues. CDR1 is SGHDN, CDR2 FVKESK, per germline. CDR3 residues: CASSRQRLTGELFF. CDR3 bases: TGTGCCAGCAGCCGTCAGCGACTCACCGGGGAGCTGTTTTTT.

This clonotype was counted between two and nine times. The rearrangement uses TRBV12-3 or TRBV12-4 and TRBJ2-1; the D is unclear. With 3 bases removed from V and 1 base from J, the gap between germline ends came to 10 bases. The CDR3 runs 15 residues. The CDR3: CASSFPVRSYNEQFF. CDR3 coding DNA: TGTGCCAGCAGTTTTCCGGTAAGGTCCTACAATGAGCAGTTCTTC.

Only a few counts were recorded for this clonotype. This rearrangement joins TRBV7-9 to TRBJ2-7; 8 positions agree with TRBD2. Germline V lookup: CDR1 SEHNR, CDR2 FQNEAQ (reference sequence). V gave up 4 bases and J gave up 5 bases; unmatched junction bases: 4. The CDR3 runs 13 residues. The CDR3 bases are TGTGCCAGCAGCTCCGGGACTAGTCACGAGCAGTACTTC. Translated: CASSSGTSHEQYF.

The chain has TRBV4-1 and TRBJ2-7; 9 bases agree with TRBD1. CDR3 size: 15 residues. The V segment lost 4 bases and the J segment 3 bases; nucleotides outside the gene matches: 7. Germline V gene sequence: CDR1 MGHRA, CDR2 YSYEKL. In DNA form, the CDR3 reads TGCGCCAGCAGCCCTAGGACAGGGGAAAGCTACGAGCAGTACTTC. It codes for CASSPRTGESYEQYF.

The chain has TRBV5-6 and TRBJ2-3; 8 nucleotides match TRBD2. The CDR3 loop spans 16 amino acids. Germline CDR1 is SGHDT and CDR2 is YYEEEE. V gave up 0 bases and J gave up 2 bases; unmatched junction bases: 5. CDR3 residues: CASSLERGRLTDTQYF. DNA of the CDR3: TGTGCCAGCAGCTTGGAGCGCGGGAGGCTCACAGATACGCAGTATTTT.

The V call is TRBV10-2, the J call TRBJ2-2, with 11 positions matching TRBD1. Germline-derived CDR1 and CDR2 are WSHSY and SAAADI. The CDR3 covers 14 residues. J gave up 6 bases and V 8 bases, and 5 bases lay outside the gene matches. The CDR3 reads CASLDRGHAGELFF. The CDR3 coding sequence is TGCGCCAGCCTGGACAGGGGGCATGCCGGGGAGCTGTTTTTT.

This clonotype was observed many times. Written as DNA, the CDR3 is TGCAGTGCTAGAACAGATCTGAGCAATCAGCCCCAGCATTTT. Its protein is CSARTDLSNQPQHF. The rearrangement uses TRBV20-1 and TRBJ1-5; D is undetermined. Germline values: CDR1 DFQATT, CDR2 SNEGSKA (reference sequence). The V end was cut by 2 bases, the J end by 1 base, with 9 bases between. The CDR3 has 14 amino acids.

This clonotype appeared a few times. The chain is built from TRBV29-1 and TRBJ2-7; 12 positions agree with TRBD2. The germline V gene encodes CDR1 SQVTM and CDR2 ANQGSEA. The CDR3 has 15 amino acids. Germline trimming cut 0 bases from V and 2 bases from J; bases unmatched to any gene: 2. The CDR3, as DNA: TGCAGCGTTGAAGATAGGACTAGCGGGGCCTACGAGCAGTACTTC. As protein: CSVEDRTSGAYEQYF.

This clonotype was observed a few times. J is TRBJ2-1 and V is TRBV5-1; 9 nucleotides line up with TRBD1. This CDR3 spans 18 amino acids. The germline V gene encodes CDR1 SGHRS and CDR2 YFSETQ. The junction had 15 bases not matched to a gene; V was cut back by 3 bases and J by 5 bases. For the CDR3, the DNA is TGCGCCAGCAGCTCGCCGCCGGGACAGGGAATAGCACACAATGAGCAGTTCTTC. Encoded protein: CASSSPPGQGIAHNEQFF.

V usage is TRBV7-8 and J usage is TRBJ2-7; possibly TRBD2 for D (6 bases). The germline V and J ends were trimmed by 5 bases and 4 bases, with 24 bases remaining between them. CDR1 and CDR2 from the germline V gene are SGHVS and FQNEAQ. The CDR3 contains 17 residues. CDR3 amino acids: CASSLPSGTGGIYEQYF. For the CDR3, the DNA is TGTGCCAGCAGCCTCCCCTCCGGGACTGGGGGGATTTACGAGCAGTACTTC.